This T cell receptor beta chain was retrieved from a study of blood T cells in healthy people across ages. Peripheral blood from each donor was collected in a volume of roughly 9.8 milliliters. A J-beta primer mix and a sample-barcoded 5' primer were used in a second PCR of about 7 to 12 cycles. From the 5' RACE reads, TCRdb called clonotypes with MiXCR, one entry per CDR3 protein. The sample lists 1.5 million to 1.8 million distinct CDR3 sequences, around 40% occurring once. The CDR3 consists of 15 residues. V was cut by 2 bases and J by 7 bases, with 18 bases left in between. Input material: blood. The rearrangement joins TRBV12-3 or TRBV12-4 to TRBJ2-7, with a possible D match to TRBD1 (5 bases). The TCR was taken from a woman aged 18-29 years in good health. CDR3 nucleotides: TGTGCCAGCAGTTTAAAGGGGTATGGTAGGAATGAGCAGTACTTC. Encoded protein: CASSLKGYGRNEQYF.